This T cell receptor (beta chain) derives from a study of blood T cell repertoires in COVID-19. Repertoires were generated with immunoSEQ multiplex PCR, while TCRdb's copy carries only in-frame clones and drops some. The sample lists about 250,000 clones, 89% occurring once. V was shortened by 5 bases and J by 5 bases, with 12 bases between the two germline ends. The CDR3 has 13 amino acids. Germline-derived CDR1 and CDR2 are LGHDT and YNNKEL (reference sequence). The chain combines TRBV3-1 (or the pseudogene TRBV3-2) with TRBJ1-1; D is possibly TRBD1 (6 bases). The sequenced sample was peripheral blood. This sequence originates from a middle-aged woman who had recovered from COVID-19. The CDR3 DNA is TGTGCCAGCAGCAGGGACATCAGGACTGAAGCTTTCTTT. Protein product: CASSRDIRTEAFF.